Described below is a single TCR beta chain sequence and its context. Antigen specificity is unknown. CDR1 is SNHLY, CDR2 FYNNEI, per germline. The CDR3 sequence is 13 residues long. J lost 4 bases, V lost 9 bases, and 7 bases had no gene match. This sample is part of a study of cytomegalovirus exposure and HLA in healthy donors. Study-level information: A data release that came early held tens of millions of unique TCRs from HLA-typed donors.

Study-wide points: A later analysis linked more than 15,000 TCR beta sequences to HLA alleles at 0.05 false discovery rate. CMV serostatus stood as the only immune exposure information on hand. Earlier results showed most TCR beta V segments being productive about 87% or about 30% of the time.

PCR amplification relied on 60 Vbeta primers (plus 13 Jbeta primers). TCRdb keeps only in-frame clones here, not all; method: immunoSEQ multiplex PCR. The table includes 110,000 or so clones, roughly 13% detected once. This sequence was found in a man between 40 and 49 years old in good health and CMV-seropositive. The specimen sequenced was PBMCs. V and J are TRBV2 and TRBJ2-5; 8 bases line up with TRBD1. The CDR3 loop reads CARKTGARETQYF. The CDR3 DNA is TGTGCCAGAAAGACAGGGGCTAGAGAGACCCAGTACTTC.